The 15 T cell receptor beta chains presented below share a single source sample, sequenced in a study of shared clonotypes between healthy human individuals (dated by TCRdb to 2018 to 2020). CD8 naive samples were CD45RO-negative cells positively selected for CCR7, giving a CD45RA+CCR7+ population that excluded TemRA cells. Receptor libraries were prepared by the immunoSEQ multiplex PCR assay. As stored in TCRdb, this immuneACCESS dataset retains in-frame rearrangements with V and J assigned. A fraction of the clones does not appear; measured against another copy, unresolved V genes explain less than half of the discrepancy, and the remainder lacks a known reason. The sample table contains some 800,000 clones; only one count was recorded for 80% to 95% of them. Less than 25% of the sample is held by the ten biggest clonotypes. The specimen sequenced was naive CD8+ T cells sorted from blood. The sample's cell subset or site label, decoded: CD45RA+CCR7+. Receptor source: a man younger than 40 in good health.

This rearrangement joins TRBV14 to TRBJ2-7; TRBD2 might be the D (5 bases). Germline V gene lookup returns CDR1 SGHDN and CDR2 FVKESK. Deletions cut 8 bases from V and 3 bases from J, with 14 bases between. The CDR3 has 13 residues. CDR3 bases: TGTGCCAGCCGTTCCCCAGGAGGCTACGAGCAGTACTTC. Protein: CASRSPGGYEQYF.

This chain connects TRBV27 to TRBJ2-3; 7 bases line up with TRBD2. This CDR3 contains 14 residues. Germline V gives CDR1 MNHEY, CDR2 SMNVEV (reference sequence). Unmatched junction bases numbered 14, after V lost 3 bases and J lost 14 bases. CDR3 nucleotide sequence: TGTGCCAGCAGTTTTCGGCGGGAGACGACCACGTGGTATTTT. It specifies CASSFRRETTTWYF.

This chain uses TRBV2 with TRBJ2-5; unclear D gene. CDR1 and CDR2 (germline): SNHLY, FYNNEI. The CDR3 spans 13 residues. Trimming stripped 1 base from V and 5 bases from J, with 8 bases between. For the CDR3, the DNA is TGTGCCAGCAGTGAAGAGTCTCTGGAGACCCAGTACTTC. Amino acids: CASSEESLETQYF.

The genes are TRBV19 and TRBJ1-1, with D unresolved. This CDR3 has 13 amino acids. V lost 3 bases and J lost 2, with 7 bases in between. Germline CDR1 reads LNHDA; CDR2 reads SQIVND (reference sequence). The CDR3, as DNA: TGTGCCAGTAGTATCGCGGATAACACTGAAGCTTTCTTT. Its protein product is CASSIADNTEAFF.

As regards this clone: At one end the junction does not follow the germline gene, possibly because of a read error. The chain joins TRBV4-1 to TRBJ1-1; weak D call: TRBD1 (6 bases). Germline CDR1 and CDR2: MGHRA and YSYEKL. The CDR3 has 13 amino acids. The CDR3 nucleotides read TGCGCCAGCAGCCCACGGACAGAAGATGAAACTTTCTTT. Its protein product is CASSPRTEDETFF.

This clone was observed once. The chain recombines TRBV7-9 with TRBJ2-3; D gene unclear. The CDR3 loop spans 14 amino acids. Germline V lookup: CDR1 SEHNR, CDR2 FQNEAQ (reference sequence). Trimming removed 1 base from V and 5 bases from J, with 10 bases in between. In DNA form, the CDR3 reads TGTGCCAGCAGCTTAGAAGGCAGTATAGATACGCAGTATTTT. Encoded protein: CASSLEGSIDTQYF.

This rearrangement joins TRBV27 to TRBJ1-1; 7 nucleotides agree with TRBD1. Trimming took 7 bases from V and 4 from J; bases not matched to a gene: 9. This CDR3 has 14 residues. Germline-derived CDR1 and CDR2 are MNHEY and SMNVEV (reference sequence). The CDR3: CASTNRQGLTEAFF. The CDR3 DNA is TGTGCCAGCACTAATCGACAGGGTCTCACTGAAGCTTTCTTT.

In regard to this clone: Additional DNA sequences in this sample encode the identical CDR3. The chain couples TRBV13 to TRBJ2-3; D remains ambiguous. Germline values: CDR1 PRHDT, CDR2 FYEKMQ (reference sequence). Deletions cut 5 bases from V and 2 bases from J, with 8 bases between. The CDR3 consists of 13 residues. The CDR3 DNA reads TGTGCCAGCAGCCTGAGCCTCACAGATACGCAGTATTTT. Residues: CASSLSLTDTQYF.

The rearrangement uses TRBV28 and TRBJ1-2; tentative D call: TRBD1 (5 bases). The length of the CDR3 is 13 residues. V lost 4 bases and J lost 4, with 10 bases in between. Germline V gives CDR1 MDHEN, CDR2 SYDVKM. CDR3: CASSSGKSYGYTF. In DNA form, the CDR3 reads TGTGCCAGCAGTTCAGGGAAGTCCTATGGCTACACCTTC.

The V gene is TRBV7-9, the J gene TRBJ2-6, with D tentatively TRBD1 (6 bases). The germline V gene encodes CDR1 SEHNR and CDR2 FQNEAQ (reference sequence). The CDR3 is made up of 15 amino acids. Deletions cut 6 bases from V and 0 bases from J, with 9 bases between. For the CDR3, the DNA is TGTGCCAGCAGAGACAGGAACTCTGGGGCCAACGTCCTGACTTTC. Translation: CASRDRNSGANVLTF.

V is TRBV11-1 and J is TRBJ1-1; a weak D match, TRBD1 (5 bases). The CDR3 extends over 13 amino acids. Trimming shortened V by 5 bases and J by 0 bases, and 7 bases separated the two germline ends. Germline V gives CDR1 SGHAT, CDR2 FQDESV (reference sequence). CDR3 residues: CASSRQMNTEAFF. As DNA, the CDR3 is TGTGCCAGCAGCCGACAGATGAACACTGAAGCTTTCTTT.

The rearrangement joins TRBV27 to TRBJ1-1; 10 bases match TRBD1. The V gene end was trimmed by 5 bases and the J gene end by 7 bases; junction bases not matched to a gene: 4. This CDR3 is built from 13 residues. CDR1 MNHEY and CDR2 SMNVEV come from the germline V gene (reference sequence). CDR3 DNA: TGTGCCAGCAGTCCCGGGACAGGGGTTGAAGCTTTCTTT. Translating gives CASSPGTGVEAFF.

The table lists this clone with a count of one. The chain employs TRBV27 and TRBJ2-7; D uncertain. The CDR3 totals 14 residues. Trimming removed 4 bases from V and 6 bases from J, with 16 bases in between. CDR1 and CDR2 (germline): MNHEY, SMNVEV (reference sequence). CDR3 sequence: CASSSFSHPSEQYF. CDR3 DNA sequence: TGTGCCAGCAGTTCCTTCTCGCACCCGAGCGAGCAGTACTTC.

This chain links TRBV27 with TRBJ2-7, with a tentative D call TRBD2 (6 bases). Germline values: CDR1 MNHEY, CDR2 SMNVEV (reference sequence). This CDR3 is built from 15 residues. V was cut by 3 bases and J by 1 base, with 13 bases left in between. CDR3 in DNA: TGTGCCAGCAGTTTGAGGCGGGGCATTTCCTACGAGCAGTACTTC. It is translated as CASSLRRGISYEQYF.

This chain connects TRBV4-1 to TRBJ2-3; D is unclear. CDR1 is MGHRA and CDR2 is YSYEKL in the germline V gene. The CDR3 loop spans 13 amino acids. V dropped 4 bases and J dropped 2 bases, with 7 bases sitting between them. CDR3 DNA sequence: TGCGCCAGCAGCCTAGTCCCCACAGATACGCAGTATTTT. Translating it yields CASSLVPTDTQYF.